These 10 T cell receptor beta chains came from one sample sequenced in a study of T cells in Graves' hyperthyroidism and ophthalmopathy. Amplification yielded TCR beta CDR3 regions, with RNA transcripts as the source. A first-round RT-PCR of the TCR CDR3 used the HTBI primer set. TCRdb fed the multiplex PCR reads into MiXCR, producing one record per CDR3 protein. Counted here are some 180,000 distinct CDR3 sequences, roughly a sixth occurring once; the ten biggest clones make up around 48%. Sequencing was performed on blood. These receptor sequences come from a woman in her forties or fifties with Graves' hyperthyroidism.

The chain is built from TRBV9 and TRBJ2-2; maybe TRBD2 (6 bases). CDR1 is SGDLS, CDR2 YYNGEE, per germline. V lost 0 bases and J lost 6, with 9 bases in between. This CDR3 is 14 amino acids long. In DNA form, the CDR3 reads TGTGCCAGCAGCGTAGGCGGGACTCCCGGGGAGCTGTTTTTT. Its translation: CASSVGGTPGELFF.

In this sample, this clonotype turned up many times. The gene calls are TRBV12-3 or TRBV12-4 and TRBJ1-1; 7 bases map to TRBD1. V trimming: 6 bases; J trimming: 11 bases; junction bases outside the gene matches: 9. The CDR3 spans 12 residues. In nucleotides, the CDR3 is TGTGCCAGCAGCAGAAACAGGGGTACTGCTTTCTTT. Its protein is CASSRNRGTAFF.

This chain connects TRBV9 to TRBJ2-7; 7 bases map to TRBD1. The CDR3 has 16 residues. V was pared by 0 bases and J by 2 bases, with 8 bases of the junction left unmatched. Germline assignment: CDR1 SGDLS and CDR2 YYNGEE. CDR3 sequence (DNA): TGTGCCAGCAGCGTAGGAGGGACAGTTGGGCCCTACGAGCAGTACTTC. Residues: CASSVGGTVGPYEQYF.

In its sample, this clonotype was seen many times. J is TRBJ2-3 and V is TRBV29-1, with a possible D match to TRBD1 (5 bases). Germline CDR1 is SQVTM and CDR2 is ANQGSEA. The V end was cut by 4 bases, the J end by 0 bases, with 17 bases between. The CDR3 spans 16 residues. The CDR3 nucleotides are TGCAGCGTTGTGATGGGGCCCTTTACTAGCACAGATACGCAGTATTTT. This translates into CSVVMGPFTSTDTQYF.

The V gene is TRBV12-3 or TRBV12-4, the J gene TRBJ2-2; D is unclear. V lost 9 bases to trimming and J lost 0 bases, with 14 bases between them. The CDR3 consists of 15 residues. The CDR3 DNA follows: TGTGCCAGTCAACCTCCCCCAACGAACACCGGGGAGCTGTTTTTT. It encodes CASQPPPTNTGELFF.

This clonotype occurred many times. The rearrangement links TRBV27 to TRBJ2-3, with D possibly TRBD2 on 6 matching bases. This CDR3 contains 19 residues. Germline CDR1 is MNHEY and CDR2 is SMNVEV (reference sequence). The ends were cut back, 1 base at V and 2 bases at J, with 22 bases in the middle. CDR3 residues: CASSLYGPTSVAHTDTQYF. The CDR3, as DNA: TGTGCCAGCAGTTTATACGGCCCGACTAGTGTCGCACACACAGATACGCAGTATTTT.

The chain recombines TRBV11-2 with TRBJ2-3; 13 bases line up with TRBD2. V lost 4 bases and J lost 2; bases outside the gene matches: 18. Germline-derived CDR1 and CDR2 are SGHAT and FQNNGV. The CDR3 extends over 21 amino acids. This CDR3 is CASSSLGGGLAGDPPTDTQYF. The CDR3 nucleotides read TGTGCCAGCAGCTCCCTAGGTGGCGGACTAGCGGGGGATCCACCCACAGATACGCAGTATTTT.

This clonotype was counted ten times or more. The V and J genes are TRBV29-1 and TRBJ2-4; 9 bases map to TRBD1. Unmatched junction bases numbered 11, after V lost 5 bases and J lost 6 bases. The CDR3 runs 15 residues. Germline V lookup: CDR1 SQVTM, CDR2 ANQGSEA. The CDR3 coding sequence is TGCAGCGTTTACCCCCGGGACAGGGTGGTAAACATTCAGTACTTC. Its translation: CSVYPRDRVVNIQYF.

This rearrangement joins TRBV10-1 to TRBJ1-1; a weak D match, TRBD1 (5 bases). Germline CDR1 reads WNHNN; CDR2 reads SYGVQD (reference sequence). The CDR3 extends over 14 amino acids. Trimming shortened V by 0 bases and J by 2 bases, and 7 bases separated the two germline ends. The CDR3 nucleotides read TGCGCCAGCAGTGAGTCGACAGTAAACACTGAAGCTTTCTTT. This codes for CASSESTVNTEAFF.

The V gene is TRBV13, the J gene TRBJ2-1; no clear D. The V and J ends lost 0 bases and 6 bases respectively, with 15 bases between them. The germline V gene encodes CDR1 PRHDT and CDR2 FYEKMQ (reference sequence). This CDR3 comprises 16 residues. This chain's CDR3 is CASSLGIGSRANEQFF. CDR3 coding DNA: TGTGCCAGCAGCTTAGGCATTGGCTCACGGGCCAATGAGCAGTTCTTC.